Listed below are T cell receptor beta chains from one sample, sequenced in a study of blood T cells in healthy people across ages. TCRdb reprocessed the 5' RACE reads via MiXCR and lists one record per CDR3 protein. The data hold about 2 million distinct CDR3 sequences, with 40% to 55% observed a single time. Sequencing was done on a sample of blood. The receptors come from a woman aged 35 to 49 in good health. Each CDR3 is given with its conserved first and last residue. Fields, in order: V gene, D gene, J gene, clone size, CDR3 length, CDR3 protein, CDR3 DNA. The D gene is left open where the match is weak. Where a row states a size, it is once, few, many or the class of an expanded clone; other rows omit it.

V gene: TRBV5-1
D gene: TRBD1
J gene: TRBJ1-6
clone size: NA
CDR3 length: 15
CDR3 protein: CASSWETGGNSPLHF
CDR3 DNA: TGCGCCAGCAGCTGGGAGACAGGGGGGAATTCACCCCTCCACTTT

V gene: TRBV14
D gene: NA
J gene: TRBJ1-6
clone size: NA
CDR3 length: 16
CDR3 protein: CASSQELSRGSSPLHF
CDR3 DNA: TGTGCCAGCAGCCAAGAACTCTCCAGGGGCAGTTCACCCCTCCACTTT

V gene: TRBV10-1
D gene: NA
J gene: TRBJ2-7
clone size: NA
CDR3 length: 12
CDR3 protein: CASSEGNGEQYF
CDR3 DNA: TGCGCCAGCAGTGAGGGGAACGGCGAGCAGTACTTC

V gene: TRBV12-3/TRBV12-4
D gene: TRBD1
J gene: TRBJ2-5
clone size: NA
CDR3 length: 15
CDR3 protein: CASSFGTGIWETQYF
CDR3 DNA: TGTGCCAGCAGTTTCGGGACAGGGATTTGGGAGACCCAGTACTTC

V gene: TRBV6-6
D gene: TRBD1
J gene: TRBJ2-7
clone size: NA
CDR3 length: 14
CDR3 protein: CASSYVTGIHEQYF
CDR3 DNA: TGTGCCAGCAGTTATGTGACAGGGATCCACGAGCAGTACTTC

V gene: TRBV4-3
D gene: NA
J gene: TRBJ1-6
clone size: NA
CDR3 length: 14
CDR3 protein: CASSQGGGFSPLHF
CDR3 DNA: TGCGCCAGCAGCCAAGGCGGGGGTTTTTCACCCCTCCACTTT

V gene: TRBV5-4
D gene: TRBD1
J gene: TRBJ2-7
clone size: NA
CDR3 length: 16
CDR3 protein: CASSPTRTGGPLEQYF
CDR3 DNA: TGTGCCAGCAGCCCCACTAGGACAGGGGGTCCCCTCGAGCAGTACTTC

V gene: TRBV12-3/TRBV12-4
D gene: TRBD2
J gene: TRBJ2-5
clone size: NA
CDR3 length: 13
CDR3 protein: CASRAAGVKTQYF
CDR3 DNA: TGTGCCAGCAGGGCTGCGGGGGTAAAGACCCAGTACTTC

V gene: TRBV10-3
D gene: NA
J gene: TRBJ2-5
clone size: NA
CDR3 length: 14
CDR3 protein: CAISLELSQETQYF
CDR3 DNA: TGTGCCATCAGTCTAGAACTAAGCCAAGAGACCCAGTACTTC

V gene: TRBV20-1
D gene: NA
J gene: TRBJ2-5
clone size: NA
CDR3 length: 13
CDR3 protein: CSARSRTDNEQYF
CDR3 DNA: TGCAGTGCTAGATCCAGGACGGACAATGAGCAGTACTTC

V gene: TRBV9
D gene: NA
J gene: TRBJ2-5
clone size: many
CDR3 length: 13
CDR3 protein: CASSVDLQETQYF
CDR3 DNA: TGTGCCAGCAGCGTAGACCTCCAAGAGACCCAGTACTTC

V gene: TRBV6-5
D gene: NA
J gene: TRBJ2-5
clone size: NA
CDR3 length: 16
CDR3 protein: CASSPGWGARPETQYF
CDR3 DNA: TGTGCCAGCAGTCCAGGCTGGGGGGCGCGACCAGAGACCCAGTACTTC

V gene: TRBV12-3/TRBV12-4
D gene: NA
J gene: TRBJ2-7
clone size: NA
CDR3 length: 12
CDR3 protein: CATKDGAREQYF
CDR3 DNA: TGTGCCACCAAGGACGGCGCTAGGGAGCAGTACTTC

V gene: TRBV9
D gene: NA
J gene: TRBJ2-1
clone size: NA
CDR3 length: 13
CDR3 protein: CASSVGTYNERFF
CDR3 DNA: TGTGCCAGCAGCGTAGGGACTTACAATGAGCGGTTCTTC

V gene: TRBV2
D gene: NA
J gene: TRBJ1-2
clone size: NA
CDR3 length: 16
CDR3 protein: CASRGDRQAGTYGYTF
CDR3 DNA: TGCGCCAGCAGGGGAGACCGACAGGCCGGGACCTATGGCTACACCTTC

V gene: TRBV28
D gene: TRBD1
J gene: TRBJ1-5
clone size: NA
CDR3 length: 15
CDR3 protein: CASRRQGAYNQPQHF
CDR3 DNA: TGTGCCAGCAGAAGACAGGGGGCCTACAATCAGCCCCAGCATTTT

V gene: TRBV7-2
D gene: NA
J gene: TRBJ1-5
clone size: NA
CDR3 length: 15
CDR3 protein: CASRLTANSNQPQHF
CDR3 DNA: TGTGCCAGCAGGTTAACAGCAAATAGCAATCAGCCCCAGCATTTT

V gene: TRBV9
D gene: TRBD2
J gene: TRBJ2-5
clone size: few
CDR3 length: 15
CDR3 protein: CASSGRLAVKETQYF
CDR3 DNA: TGTGCCAGCAGCGGGAGGCTAGCGGTAAAAGAGACCCAGTACTTC

V gene: TRBV6-2/TRBV6-3
D gene: TRBD2
J gene: TRBJ2-4
clone size: NA
CDR3 length: 17
CDR3 protein: CASSPAAGRGAKNIQYF
CDR3 DNA: TGTGCCAGCAGCCCCGCCGCAGGGAGGGGAGCCAAAAACATTCAGTACTTC

V gene: TRBV4-3
D gene: NA
J gene: TRBJ1-5
clone size: NA
CDR3 length: 15
CDR3 protein: CASSQEGSSTQPQHF
CDR3 DNA: TGCGCCAGCAGCCAAGAGGGGTCTAGCACTCAGCCCCAGCATTTT

V gene: TRBV9
D gene: TRBD2
J gene: TRBJ2-5
clone size: NA
CDR3 length: 15
CDR3 protein: CASSARGLADETQYF
CDR3 DNA: TGTGCCAGCAGCGCCCGGGGACTAGCGGATGAGACCCAGTACTTC

V gene: TRBV12-3/TRBV12-4
D gene: NA
J gene: TRBJ1-2
clone size: NA
CDR3 length: 16
CDR3 protein: CASSSFSRGANYGYTF
CDR3 DNA: TGTGCCAGCAGTTCCTTCTCGCGGGGGGCCAACTATGGCTACACCTTC

V gene: TRBV4-3
D gene: TRBD1
J gene: TRBJ1-2
clone size: NA
CDR3 length: 14
CDR3 protein: CASSQDRVIYGYTF
CDR3 DNA: TGCGCCAGCAGCCAGGACAGGGTAATCTATGGCTACACCTTC

V gene: TRBV6-5
D gene: NA
J gene: TRBJ2-6
clone size: NA
CDR3 length: 13
CDR3 protein: CASSRHGANVLTF
CDR3 DNA: TGTGCCAGCAGTAGACATGGGGCCAACGTCCTGACTTTC

V gene: TRBV27
D gene: NA
J gene: TRBJ1-2
clone size: NA
CDR3 length: 14
CDR3 protein: CASSVSVANYGYTF
CDR3 DNA: TGTGCCAGCAGTGTCTCAGTTGCTAACTATGGCTACACCTTC

V gene: TRBV12-3/TRBV12-4
D gene: NA
J gene: TRBJ2-1
clone size: NA
CDR3 length: 14
CDR3 protein: CASTTLDGYNEQFF
CDR3 DNA: TGTGCCAGCACCACCCTGGACGGATACAATGAGCAGTTCTTC